The 26 T cell receptor beta chains below were found in one sample sequenced in a study of T cells in Graves' hyperthyroidism and ophthalmopathy. RNA transcripts served as the template for amplifying TCR beta CDR3 regions. In the first-round RT-PCR of the TCR CDR3, the HTBI primer set was used. MiXCR, run by TCRdb on the multiplex PCR reads, gives a single entry per CDR3 protein. This sample has 450,000 to 650,000 distinct CDR3 sequences; 12% to 15% occur once, and the top ten carry about 6.6%. What was sequenced was blood. The receptors shown here come from a woman aged 18 to 35 with Graves' ophthalmopathy.

This clonotype was seen at least ten times. V usage is TRBV30 and J usage is TRBJ2-7; D is perhaps TRBD2 (6 bases). CDR3 length: 13 residues. Trimming took off 5 bases at V and 6 bases at J, with 17 bases between the two ends. Germline V lookup: CDR1 GTSNPN, CDR2 SVGIG (reference sequence). CDR3 DNA sequence: TGTGCCTGGTCCGCCGGGACTGGAGTCGAGCAGTACTTC. Its translation: CAWSAGTGVEQYF.

In this sample, this clonotype turned up many times. The gene calls are TRBV6-5 and TRBJ1-1, with TRBD1 as a possible D gene (5 bases). V lost 2 bases to trimming and J lost 10 bases, with 14 bases between them. Germline CDR1 MNHEY, CDR2 SVGAGI. The CDR3 loop spans 13 amino acids. The CDR3 region has the DNA TGTGCCAGCAGTTACGGGGCAGAGAACAGAGCTTTCTTT. This encodes CASSYGAENRAFF.

About this clonotype itself: This may be a read error, as it is one base from a much larger clone. The chain links TRBV12-3 or TRBV12-4 to TRBJ2-7; D unclear. The J call could be wrong; TRBJ2-1 is a better fit for the DNA end. CDR3 length: 14 amino acids. CDR3 in DNA: TGTGCCAGCAGTTTAGGAGCAGTCACCTACGAGCAGTTCTTC. Its protein product is CASSLGAVTYEQFF.

The sample holds many counts of this clonotype. CDR3 DNA: TGTGCCATCGGAGGACGGTCCGATCAGCCCCAGCATTTT. Its protein product is CAIGGRSDQPQHF. The chain uses TRBV10-3 and TRBJ1-5; D is unresolved. V was pared by 8 bases and J by 5 bases, with 13 bases between. This CDR3 comprises 13 residues. CDR1 ENHRY and CDR2 SYGVKD come from the germline V gene.

V gene TRBV20-1 combines with J gene TRBJ1-5, with D perhaps matching TRBD1 (6 bases). V shed 4 bases and J shed 1 base, with 23 bases lying between them. The CDR3 has 18 residues. The germline V gene has CDR1 DFQATT and CDR2 SNEGSKA (reference sequence). CDR3: CSAKVGGAWVDSNQPQHF. In DNA, the CDR3 is TGCAGTGCTAAAGTCGGGGGGGCGTGGGTGGACAGCAATCAGCCCCAGCATTTT.

This clonotype has only a few counts. The V and J genes are TRBV12-3 or TRBV12-4 and TRBJ1-1; D gene uncertain. There are 16 residues in the CDR3. The V end was cut by 0 bases, the J end by 8 bases, with 19 bases between. CDR3 protein: CASSLAYRELRPEAFF. Written as DNA, the CDR3 is TGTGCCAGCAGTTTAGCCTATCGGGAACTGCGTCCGGAAGCTTTCTTT.

The sample holds many counts of this clonotype. The chain carries TRBV2 and TRBJ1-2; a possible D gene is TRBD1 (5 bases). The CDR3 consists of 14 residues. The V and J ends lost 7 bases and 5 bases respectively, with 17 bases between them. The V gene's germline CDR1 is SNHLY and CDR2 FYNNEI. The CDR3 bases are TGTGCCAGCAAAGTTCGGCAGGGAGATTATGGCTACACCTTC. Translation: CASKVRQGDYGYTF. Full variable domain (remainder filled in from reference TRBV2 and TRBJ1-2): EPEVTQTPSHQVTQMGQEVILRCVPISNHLYFYWYRQILGQKVEFLVSFYNNEISEKSEIFDDQFSVERPDGSNFTLKIRSTKLEDSAMYFCASKVRQGDYGYTFGSGTRLTVV.

This clonotype was observed many times. The chain uses TRBV28 and TRBJ1-6; 11 bases are shared with TRBD1. Trimming cost V 8 bases and J 9 bases; bases outside gene matches: 12. The CDR3 sequence is 16 residues long. Germline-derived CDR1 and CDR2 are MDHEN and SYDVKM. The CDR3 sequence is CASHKPGQGALSPLHF. The CDR3 DNA is TGTGCCAGCCATAAACCTGGACAGGGGGCCCTTTCACCCCTCCACTTT.

This clonotype has at least ten counts. The rearrangement joins TRBV12-3 or TRBV12-4 to TRBJ2-7; maybe TRBD2 (6 bases). Trimming removed 3 bases from V and 3 bases from J, with 12 bases in between. There are 14 residues in the CDR3. CDR3 bases: TGTGCCAGCAGTTTCTCAGGAGCGGGCTACGAGCAGTACTTC. Translating gives CASSFSGAGYEQYF.

This clonotype was counted many times. This chain links TRBV6-2 or TRBV6-3 with TRBJ1-2, with no clear D. Deletions cut 2 bases from V and 0 bases from J, with 13 bases between. Germline CDR1 is MNHEY and CDR2 is SVGEGT. This CDR3 spans 16 amino acids. DNA of the CDR3: TGTGCCAGCAGTTACGGTTTAGGATCTACTAACTATGGCTACACCTTC. It is translated as CASSYGLGSTNYGYTF.

This chain joins TRBV2 and TRBJ2-3; TRBD2 aligns across 8 bases. Germline V gene lookup returns CDR1 SNHLY and CDR2 FYNNEI. After removal of 3 bases from V and 1 base from J, the junction contained 3 bases not matched to a gene. The length of the CDR3 is 15 residues. CDR3 sequence: CASSDPTSGTDTQYF. The CDR3 coding sequence is TGTGCCAGCAGTGATCCGACTAGCGGCACAGATACGCAGTATTTT.

This clonotype was counted a few times. The chain's CDR3 is CASSFTGVVSYGYTF. The CDR3 nucleotides read TGTGCCAGCAGCTTTACAGGCGTCGTGAGTTATGGCTACACCTTC. The rearrangement joins TRBV27 to TRBJ1-2; D may be TRBD1 (5 bases). This CDR3 spans 15 amino acids. Trimming shortened V by 6 bases and J by 5 bases, and 19 bases separated the two germline ends. Looked up from germline, CDR1 is MNHEY and CDR2 is SMNVEV (reference sequence).

The J gene is TRBJ1-5, the V gene TRBV6-1, with 8 nucleotides matching TRBD1. In germline, CDR1 is MNHNS, CDR2 SASEGT. V lost 8 bases and J lost 4; bases outside the gene matches: 16. The CDR3 extends over 17 amino acids. The CDR3, as DNA: TGTGCCAGCGATCTGATAGTTCTTACAGGGGGGAATCAGCCCCAGCATTTT. Its protein is CASDLIVLTGGNQPQHF.

This clonotype was seen repeatedly, ten times or more. The chain has TRBV27 and TRBJ1-1; 7 bases agree with TRBD1. Trimming removed 6 bases from V and 3 bases from J; junction bases left unmatched: 1. Germline-derived CDR1 and CDR2 are MNHEY and SMNVEV (reference sequence). This CDR3 comprises 12 residues. DNA of the CDR3: TGTGCCAGCAGGACAGGGTACACTGAAGCTTTCTTT. This translates into CASRTGYTEAFF.

In this sample, this clonotype turned up many times. The J gene is TRBJ1-1, the V gene TRBV5-6; TRBD1 is a possible D gene (5 bases). V lost 0 bases, J lost 1 base, and 10 bases lay in between. The CDR3 is 15 residues long. Germline lookup yields CDR1 SGHDT and CDR2 YYEEEE. CDR3 DNA sequence: TGTGCCAGCAGCTTGGCGGGACCTAGGAACACTGAAGCTTTCTTT. This encodes CASSLAGPRNTEAFF.

CDR3 loop: CASAGTSSSYNEQFF. The CDR3 DNA follows: TGTGCCAGCGCCGGGACTAGCAGCTCCTACAATGAGCAGTTCTTC. The chain combines TRBV6-4 with TRBJ2-1; 9 bases are a match to TRBD2. The ends lost 8 bases at V and 0 bases at J; junction bases unmatched: 5. Germline V gives CDR1 MRHNA, CDR2 SNTAGT. The CDR3 totals 15 residues.

Ten or more counts support this clonotype. The chain uses TRBV7-6 and TRBJ2-7; tentatively, D is TRBD2 (5 bases). There are 13 residues in the CDR3. Trimming removed 5 bases at V and 7 bases at J, with 15 bases between. From germline, CDR1 is SGHVS and CDR2 FNYEAQ. CDR3 sequence (DNA): TGTGCCAGCAGCGCAATGGCCCCGGGAGAGCAGTACTTC. Translation: CASSAMAPGEQYF.

This clonotype was detected many times. V is TRBV7-3 and J is TRBJ2-1; 8 bases are a match to TRBD1. Trimming removed 6 bases from V and 6 bases from J; junction bases left unmatched: 10. The germline V gene has CDR1 SGHTA and CDR2 FQGTGA. The CDR3 extends over 15 amino acids. The DNA of the CDR3 is TGTGCCAGCAGTTATTATCCTGGGACAGGCAATGAGCAGTTCTTC. Translating it yields CASSYYPGTGNEQFF.

The table lists this clonotype with a few counts. The chain recombines TRBV7-3 with TRBJ1-2; the match to TRBD1 covers 10 bases. Unmatched junction bases numbered 7, after V lost 5 bases and J lost 4 bases. This CDR3 contains 15 residues. CDR1 SGHTA and CDR2 FQGTGA come from the germline V gene. CDR3 coding DNA: TGTGCCAGCAGCCCAAGACAGGGGGCTCTCTATGGCTACACCTTC. This encodes CASSPRQGALYGYTF.

V gene TRBV27 combines with J gene TRBJ2-1; 9 bases match TRBD2. The CDR3 runs to 15 residues. The ends lost 3 bases at V and 8 bases at J; junction bases unmatched: 8. Germline values: CDR1 MNHEY, CDR2 SMNVEV (reference sequence). CDR3 nucleotides: TGTGCCAGCAGTTTTCTGGCGGGAGGGCCATATGAGCAGTTCTTC. This gives the protein CASSFLAGGPYEQFF.

This clonotype was observed at least ten times. The V call is TRBV10-3, the J call TRBJ2-2; D is perhaps TRBD1 (6 bases). The CDR3 extends over 18 amino acids. V was pared by 0 bases and J by 3 bases, with 17 bases between. Germline CDR1 reads ENHRY; CDR2 reads SYGVKD. This CDR3 reads CAISESGARQVDTGELFF. The CDR3 DNA reads as TGTGCCATCAGTGAGTCTGGGGCTCGACAGGTTGACACCGGGGAGCTGTTTTTT.

This rearrangement joins TRBV15 to TRBJ2-6; unclear D gene. The CDR3 is 16 residues long. In germline, CDR1 is LNHNV, CDR2 YYDKDF (reference sequence). Trimming pared 0 bases from V and 1 base from J, leaving 7 bases between. The CDR3 DNA is TGTGCCACCAGCAGAGATTTCCTATCTGGGGCCAACGTCCTGACTTTC. Translating it yields CATSRDFLSGANVLTF.

The rearrangement joins TRBV10-3 to TRBJ1-2; D gene uncertain. This CDR3 is built from 13 residues. Germline V gives CDR1 ENHRY, CDR2 SYGVKD. V lost 7 bases, J lost 5 bases, and 14 bases lay in between. CDR3 bases: TGTGCCATCACCCCCCAGGCTCGGTATGGCTACACCTTC. Amino acids: CAITPQARYGYTF.

Comment on this clonotype: A read error may account for a junction end that differs from germline. Here the CDR3 DNA reads TGTGCCTGCAGTTACTCGAAAAGTAGCAATCAGCCCCAGCATTTT. Its protein is CACSYSKSSNQPQHF. V is TRBV6-5 and J is TRBJ1-5; no clear D gene. This CDR3 comprises 15 residues. The germline gives CDR1 MNHEY, CDR2 SVGAGI.

The chain carries TRBV27 and TRBJ2-3; the D gene is possibly TRBD2 (6 bases). The germline V gene encodes CDR1 MNHEY and CDR2 SMNVEV (reference sequence). V was trimmed by 5 bases and J by 6 bases, leaving 18 bases between them. The CDR3 covers 15 residues. CDR3 bases: TGTGCCAGCAGTCATTGGACTACCAAAGGGGATACGCAGTATTTT. This codes for CASSHWTTKGDTQYF.

The chain links TRBV9 to TRBJ1-1; D unresolved. Germline lookup yields CDR1 SGDLS and CDR2 YYNGEE. Trimming stripped 4 bases from V and 3 bases from J, with 13 bases between. This CDR3 region has 14 residues. The DNA for the CDR3 is TGTGCCAGCAGCCTAGAGACCGAGGACACTGAAGCTTTCTTT. Amino acid sequence: CASSLETEDTEAFF.